This T cell receptor (beta chain) was sequenced in a study of cytomegalovirus exposure and HLA in healthy donors. Study results and limitations: The classifier was said to identify cytomegalovirus status with high specificity and sensitivity.

The germline V gene encodes CDR1 MNHEY and CDR2 SVGAGI. Trimming pared 2 bases from V and 1 base from J, leaving 4 bases between. The CDR3 totals 13 residues. With regard to this clone: Its antigen is unidentified.

TCRdb's copy holds only in-frame clones and misses some; the assay was immunoSEQ multiplex PCR. The repertoire includes under 150,000 clones, 85% to 90% of them detected once, and just under 3% sits in the top ten. J is TRBJ2-3 and V is TRBV6-5; no clear D gene. The sequencing input was PBMCs. This clonotype was obtained from a man between 18 and 35 years old in good health and CMV-seronegative. The CDR3 sequence is CASSYEGTDTQYF. In DNA form, the CDR3 reads TGTGCCAGCAGTTACGAGGGCACAGATACGCAGTATTTT.